In this sample, the clone carrying this TCR beta chain turned up many times. Every donor was a Caucasian adult from Nashville, Tennessee. CD4+ cells yielded CD45RA+ naive and CD45RA-negative memory subsets. Every subset's genomic DNA went evenly onto several immunoSEQ plates. As processed by the authors: Quality scores were absent from the junction-only immunoSEQ sequences, so filtering differed. Repertoires were generated with immunoSEQ multiplex PCR, while TCRdb's copy carries only in-frame clones and drops some. V, J and clone size are taken as reported in that table, and D and trimming were inferred from the DNA itself. The data show hundreds of thousands of clones, 60% to 75% seen once. This entry is derived from a study of shared clonotypes between healthy human individuals. This CDR3 comprises 13 residues. CDR1 is SGHDT, CDR2 YYEEEE, per germline. V was trimmed by 6 bases and J by 14 bases, leaving 20 bases between them.

The sample consisted of memory CD4+ T cells sorted from blood. Subset of the sample: CD45RA-negative fraction. The chain is built from TRBV5-6 and TRBJ1-4, with D possibly being TRBD1 (5 bases). This clonotype was obtained from a woman in her twenties or thirties in good health. The CDR3 sequence is CASNLWLTELLFF. The CDR3 DNA is TGTGCCAGCAACCTCTGGCTGACAGAGTTGCTGTTTTTT.